Presented here are 2 T cell receptor beta chains from one specimen sequenced in a study of T cell repertoires in cytomegalovirus infection. For these TCRs, the target antigens are not known. TCRdb re-derived calls from the reads in MiXCR, one entry per CDR3 protein. The sample lists fewer than 1,000,000 distinct CDR3 sequences, roughly 30% seen once, with about an eighth in the top ten. The specimen comprised cultured CD8+ T cells from PBMCs, sampled from culture after CMV antigen stimulation. Receptors originate from a human donor in good health (CMV status not recorded). Some clones in this sample may be carry-over from other donors' samples.

V and J are TRBV27 and TRBJ1-1; D unresolved. The V gene's germline CDR1 is MNHEY and CDR2 SMNVEV (reference sequence). CDR3 size: 13 residues. V shed 3 bases and J shed 5 bases, with 10 bases lying between them. CDR3 nucleotide sequence: TGTGCCAGCAGTTTTGGAGGAATGACTGAAGCTTTCTTT. Translation: CASSFGGMTEAFF.

This chain joins TRBV9 and TRBJ1-5; D is possibly TRBD1 (6 bases). Germline V gene sequence: CDR1 SGDLS, CDR2 YYNGEE. The CDR3 runs 12 residues. Trimming left V 0 bases short and J 11 bases short, with 9 bases between. CDR3 region: CASSVEGGSQHF. The CDR3 DNA reads as TGTGCCAGCAGCGTAGAGGGGGGGTCCCAGCATTTT.